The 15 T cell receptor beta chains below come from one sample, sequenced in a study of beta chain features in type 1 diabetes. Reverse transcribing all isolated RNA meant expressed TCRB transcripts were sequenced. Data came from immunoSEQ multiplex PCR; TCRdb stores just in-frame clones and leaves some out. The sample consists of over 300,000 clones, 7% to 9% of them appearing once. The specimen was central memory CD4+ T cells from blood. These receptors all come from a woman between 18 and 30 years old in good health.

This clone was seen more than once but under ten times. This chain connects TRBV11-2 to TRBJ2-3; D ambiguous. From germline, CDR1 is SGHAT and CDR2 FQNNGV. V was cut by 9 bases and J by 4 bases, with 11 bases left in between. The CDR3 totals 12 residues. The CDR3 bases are TGTGCCAGTAGTCATAGAGCAGATACGCAGTATTTT. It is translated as CASSHRADTQYF. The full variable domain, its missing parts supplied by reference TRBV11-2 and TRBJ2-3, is EAGVAQSPRYKIIEKRQSVAFWCNPISGHATLYWYQQILGQGPKLLIQFQNNGVVDDSQLPKDRFSAERLKGVDSTLKIQPAKLEDSAVYLCASSHRADTQYFGPGTRLTVL.

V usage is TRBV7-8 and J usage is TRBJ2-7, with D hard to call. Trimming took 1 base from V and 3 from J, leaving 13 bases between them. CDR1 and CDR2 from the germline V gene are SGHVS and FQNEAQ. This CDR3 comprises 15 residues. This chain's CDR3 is CASSLGVGYLYEQYF. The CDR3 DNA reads TGTGCCAGCAGCTTAGGTGTCGGATATCTCTACGAGCAGTACTTC.

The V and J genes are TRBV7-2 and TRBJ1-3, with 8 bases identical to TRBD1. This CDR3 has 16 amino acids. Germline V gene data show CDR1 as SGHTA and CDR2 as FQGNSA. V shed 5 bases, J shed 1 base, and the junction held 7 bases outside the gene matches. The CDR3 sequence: CASSLRQGSSGNTIYF. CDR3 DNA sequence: TGTGCCAGCAGCCTCCGACAGGGGAGTTCTGGAAACACCATATATTTT.

The CDR3 loop is CAISADGSYEQYF. CDR3 coding DNA: TGTGCCATCAGTGCGGACGGCTCCTACGAGCAGTACTTC. The chain joins TRBV10-3 to TRBJ2-7; D not certain. Trimming pared 4 bases from V and 0 bases from J, leaving 7 bases between. This CDR3 comprises 13 residues. Per the germline V gene, CDR1 is ENHRY and CDR2 is SYGVKD.

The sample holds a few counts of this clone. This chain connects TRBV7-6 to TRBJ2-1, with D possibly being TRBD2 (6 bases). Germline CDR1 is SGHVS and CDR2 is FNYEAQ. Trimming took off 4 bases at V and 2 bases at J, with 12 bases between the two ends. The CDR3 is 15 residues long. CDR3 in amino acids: CASSSARGTYNEQFF. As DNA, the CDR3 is TGTGCCAGCAGCTCAGCACGCGGGACCTACAATGAGCAGTTCTTC.

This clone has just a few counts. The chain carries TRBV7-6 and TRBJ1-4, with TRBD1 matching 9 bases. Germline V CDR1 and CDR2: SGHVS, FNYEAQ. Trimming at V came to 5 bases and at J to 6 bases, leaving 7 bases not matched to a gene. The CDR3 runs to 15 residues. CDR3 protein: CASSLGTGNDEKLFF. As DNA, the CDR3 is TGTGCCAGCAGCCTAGGGACAGGGAACGATGAAAAACTGTTTTTT.

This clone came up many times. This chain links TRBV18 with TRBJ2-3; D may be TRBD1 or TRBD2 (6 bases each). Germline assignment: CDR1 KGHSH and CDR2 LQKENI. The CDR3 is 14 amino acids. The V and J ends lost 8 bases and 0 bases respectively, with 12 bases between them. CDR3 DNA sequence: TGTGCCAGCCAAGGGGGGCGAAGCACAGATACGCAGTATTTT. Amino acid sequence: CASQGGRSTDTQYF.

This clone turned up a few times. DNA of the CDR3: TGTGCCAGCAGCTTTCTGGCAGCTAACTATGGCTACACCTTC. Protein product: CASSFLAANYGYTF. The J gene is TRBJ1-2, the V gene TRBV5-8; D gene uncertain. V shed 2 bases and J shed 0 bases, with 8 bases lying between them. The CDR3 consists of 14 residues. The germline V gene has CDR1 SGHTS and CDR2 YDEGEE.

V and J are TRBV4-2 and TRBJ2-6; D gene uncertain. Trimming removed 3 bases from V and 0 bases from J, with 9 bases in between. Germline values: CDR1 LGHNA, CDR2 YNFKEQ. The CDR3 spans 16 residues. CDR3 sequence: CASSQVQISGANVLTF. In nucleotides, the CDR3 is TGTGCCAGCAGCCAGGTACAGATCTCTGGGGCCAACGTCCTGACTTTC.

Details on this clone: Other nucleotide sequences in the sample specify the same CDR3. The CDR3 coding sequence is TGTGCCAGCAGCCCCGGGACAGCAAATCAGCCCCAGCATTTT. Translation gives CASSPGTANQPQHF. V usage is TRBV7-9 and J usage is TRBJ1-5; 7 nucleotides match TRBD1. With 5 bases clipped from V and 4 bases from J, the junction kept 5 bases outside the gene matches. This CDR3 has 14 amino acids. Germline CDR1 is SEHNR and CDR2 is FQNEAQ (reference sequence).

CDR3 nucleotides: TGTGCCAGTTCTGTCGGCTACACCGGGGAGCTGTTTTTT. It translates to CASSVGYTGELFF. The chain is built from TRBV19 and TRBJ2-2; no clear D gene. Per the germline V gene, CDR1 is LNHDA and CDR2 is SQIVND (reference sequence). V lost 8 bases and J 3 bases, leaving 10 bases between the germline ends. The CDR3 sequence is 13 residues long. The complete variable domain, with remaining parts taken from reference TRBV19 and TRBJ2-2, reads DGGITQSPKYLFRKEGQNVTLSCEQNLNHDAMYWYRQDPGQGLRLIYYSQIVNDFQKGDIAEGYSVSREKKESFPLTVTSAQKNPTAFYLCASSVGYTGELFFGEGSRLTVL.

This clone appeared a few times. CDR3 amino acids: CASTQRGAEQFF. The DNA of the CDR3 is TGTGCCAGCACCCAGAGAGGAGCCGAGCAGTTCTTC. The chain uses TRBV21-1 and TRBJ2-1; the D call of TRBD2 is as the table states it, not checked on the DNA. TRBV21-1 is a pseudogene locus. The CDR3 is 12 residues long.

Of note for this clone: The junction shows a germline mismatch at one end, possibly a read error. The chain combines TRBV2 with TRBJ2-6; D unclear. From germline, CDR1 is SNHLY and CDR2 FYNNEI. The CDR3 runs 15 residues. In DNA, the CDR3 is TGTGCCGGCAGTGACGATTTCTCTGGGGCCAACGTCCTGACTTTC. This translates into CAGSDDFSGANVLTF.

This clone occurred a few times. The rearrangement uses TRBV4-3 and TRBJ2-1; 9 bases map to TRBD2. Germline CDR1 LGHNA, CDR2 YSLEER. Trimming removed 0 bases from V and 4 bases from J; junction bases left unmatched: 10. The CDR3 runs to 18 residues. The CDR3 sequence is CASSQDWVAGVQYNEQFF. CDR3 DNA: TGCGCCAGCAGCCAAGATTGGGTAGCGGGAGTCCAGTACAATGAGCAGTTCTTC.

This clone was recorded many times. DNA for the CDR3: TGTGCCAGCAGTTTATACAACCCGAAGACTGAAGCTTTCTTT. This encodes CASSLYNPKTEAFF. This chain connects TRBV28 to TRBJ1-1; no clear D. The V end was cut by 1 base, the J end by 5 bases, with 11 bases between. The germline V gene has CDR1 MDHEN and CDR2 SYDVKM. The CDR3 is made up of 14 amino acids. The whole variable domain, filled in from reference TRBV28 and TRBJ1-1, reads DVKVTQSSRYLVKRTGEKVFLECVQDMDHENMFWYRQDPGLGLRLIYFSYDVKMKEKGDIPEGYSVSREKKERFSLILESASTNQTSMYLCASSLYNPKTEAFFGQGTRLTVV.